Listed below are T cell receptor beta chains from one sample, sequenced in a study of beta chain features in type 1 diabetes. Profiled with immunoSEQ multiplex PCR; TCRdb holds only in-frame clones, not every one. This table has some 350,000 clones, around an eighth appearing once. Specimen: naive CD4+ T cells from blood. The receptor source for this set is a woman aged 18-29 years with type 1 diabetes. CDR3s include the opening cysteine and the closing phenylalanine or tryptophan. D genes are given only for firm matches. Rows may omit the clone size; those that give it use once, few, many or a size class.

d_call clone_size j_call v_call cdr3_aa cdr3_nt
TRBD2 NA TRBJ2-1 TRBV11-2 CASSFLTSGAYNEQFF TGTGCCAGCAGCTTTCTTACTAGCGGGGCCTACAATGAGCAGTTCTTC
NA few TRBJ2-1 TRBV11-1 CASSDGSGYSYNEQFF TGTGCCAGCAGCGATGGCAGCGGCTACTCCTACAATGAGCAGTTCTTC
NA NA TRBJ1-2 TRBV28 CATTTGNYGYTF TGTGCCACCACAACAGGGAACTATGGCTACACCTTC
TRBD1 once TRBJ1-1 TRBV30 CAWSLTGGSTEAFF TGTGCCTGGAGTTTAACAGGGGGGAGTACTGAAGCTTTCTTT
TRBD2 NA TRBJ2-3 TRBV5-4 CASSYDSGKDTQYF TGTGCCAGCAGCTACGATAGCGGGAAAGATACGCAGTATTTT
TRBD1 few TRBJ1-1 TRBV28 CASSLMPGGFDEAFF TGTGCCAGCAGTTTAATGCCAGGGGGGTTCGATGAAGCTTTCTTT
TRBD1 few TRBJ1-2 TRBV29-1 CSAEGQGGYGYTF TGCAGCGCCGAGGGGCAGGGGGGCTATGGCTACACCTTC
TRBD2 NA TRBJ2-3 TRBV9 CASSAGTSVRTDTQYF TGTGCCAGCAGCGCCGGGACTAGCGTTCGCACAGATACGCAGTATTTT
NA few TRBJ2-5 TRBV30 CAWSSGRGETQYF TGTGCCTGGAGCAGTGGGAGAGGAGAGACCCAGTACTTC
NA NA TRBJ2-2 TRBV15 CATSSRTAPGTGELFF TGTGCCACCAGCTCACGGACAGCACCAGGAACCGGGGAGCTGTTTTTT
TRBD1 few TRBJ2-7 TRBV30 CAWGTGMSYEQYF TGTGCCTGGGGGACAGGGATGTCCTACGAGCAGTACTTC
TRBD1 NA TRBJ2-1 TRBV11-3 CASSSTGDYNEQFF TGTGCCAGCAGCTCGACAGGGGACTACAATGAGCAGTTCTTC
TRBD2 NA TRBJ2-7 TRBV28 CASIQTSGSPAYEQYF TGTGCCAGCATCCAGACTAGCGGATCCCCGGCTTACGAGCAGTACTTC
TRBD2 few TRBJ2-7 TRBV27 CASSPSRGGGSSALYEQYF TGTGCCAGCAGTCCATCGCGCGGGGGGGGATCGAGTGCTCTTTACGAGCAGTACTTC